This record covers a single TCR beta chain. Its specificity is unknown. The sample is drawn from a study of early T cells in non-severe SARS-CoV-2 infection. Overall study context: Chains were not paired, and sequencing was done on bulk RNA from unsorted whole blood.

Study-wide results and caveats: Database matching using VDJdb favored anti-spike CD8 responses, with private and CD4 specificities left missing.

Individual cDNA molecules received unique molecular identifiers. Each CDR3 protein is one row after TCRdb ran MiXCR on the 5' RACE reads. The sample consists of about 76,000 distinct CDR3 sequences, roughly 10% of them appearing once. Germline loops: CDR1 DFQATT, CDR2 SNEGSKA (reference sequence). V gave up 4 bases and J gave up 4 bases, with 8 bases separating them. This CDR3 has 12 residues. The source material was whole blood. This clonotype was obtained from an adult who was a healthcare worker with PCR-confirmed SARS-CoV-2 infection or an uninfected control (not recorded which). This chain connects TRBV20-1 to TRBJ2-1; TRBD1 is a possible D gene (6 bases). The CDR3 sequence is CSAIDRYNEQFF. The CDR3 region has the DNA TGCAGTGCTATCGACAGGTACAATGAGCAGTTCTTC.